This T cell receptor beta chain came from a study of T-cell memory formation after mild COVID-19. Study-wide results and caveats: While clones contracting from day 15 to 85 were balanced between CD4 and CD8, later expanders leaned CD4+. The study found contracting CD4+ clones mainly in CM and EM and contracting CD8+ clones in EMRA.

From the 5' RACE reads, TCRdb called clonotypes with MiXCR, one entry per CDR3 protein. The sample comprises over 250,000 distinct CDR3 sequences, approximately 15% of which are singletons, and roughly 22% rests with the top ten. This CDR3 comprises 18 residues. CDR1 is MDHEN and CDR2 is SYDVKM in the germline V gene. V lost 3 bases and J lost 0; bases outside the gene matches: 11. About this clonotype itself: Its antigen is currently unknown.

The genes are TRBV28 and TRBJ1-1, with 9 bases lining up with TRBD1. This sequence was found in a man between 18 and 35 years old who had mild COVID-19 (a few samples of this study predate the infection). Cell type and time point are not known. The specimen sequenced was PBMCs or a T cell subset sorted from them (not recorded which). The CDR3 DNA follows: TGTGCCAGCAGTTTCCCCTCCGGGACAGGGTGGATGAACACTGAAGCTTTCTTT. It is translated as CASSFPSGTGWMNTEAFF.